The rows below give T cell receptor beta chains drawn from one sample of a study of control samples from healthy donors and cancer patients. Sequenced by immunoSEQ multiplex PCR; TCRdb stores in-frame clones only, minus some. Seen here are approximately 170,000 clones, around 90% observed once, and the top ten hold nearly 5%. The specimen was blood. All receptors come from a woman in her twenties or thirties in good health. Both conserved end residues are part of each CDR3. A D gene is named only where the DNA matches it firmly. Expanded clones are given a class, and other clones once, few, many or no size at all.

D gene | clone size | J gene | V gene | CDR3 protein | CDR3 DNA
. | . | TRBJ2-1 | TRBV21-1 | CASSKARSGSRLGEQFF | TGTGCCAGCAGCAAAGCAAGGTCGGGGAGTAGGCTTGGTGAGCAGTTCTTC
. | . | TRBJ2-3 | TRBV10-1 | CASGSRPDTQYF | TGCGCCAGCGGGAGTAGGCCAGATACGCAGTATTTT
. | many | TRBJ1-5 | TRBV13 | CASSLGLGRQPQHF | TGTGCCAGCAGCTTAGGCCTCGGGAGGCAGCCCCAGCATTTT
TRBD1 | . | TRBJ2-3 | TRBV6-5 | CASRDPGQTDTQYF | TGTGCCAGCAGGGACCCGGGACAGACAGATACGCAGTATTTT
. | . | TRBJ2-6 | TRBV5-4 | CASSLDWSSGANVLTF | TGTGCCAGCAGCTTGGACTGGAGCTCTGGGGCCAACGTCCTGACTTTC
TRBD1 | . | TRBJ1-4 | TRBV4-1 | CASSQDPTGGSNEKLFF | TGCGCCAGCAGCCAAGATCCGACAGGGGGTTCTAATGAAAAACTGTTTTTT
TRBD2 | . | TRBJ2-1 | TRBV27 | CASSPTSGGANEQFF | TGTGCCAGCAGTCCTACTAGCGGGGGGGCCAATGAGCAGTTCTTC
. | . | TRBJ2-2 | TRBV24-1 | CATSDTGWTGELFF | TGTGCCACCAGTGACACAGGATGGACCGGGGAGCTGTTTTTT
TRBD1 | . | TRBJ2-5 | TRBV19 | CASSTVQGGQETQYF | TGTGCCAGTAGTACCGTACAGGGGGGCCAAGAGACCCAGTACTTC
. | . | TRBJ1-2 | TRBV27 | CASSWGGNYGYTF | TGTGCCAGCAGTTGGGGAGGAAACTATGGCTACACCTTC
. | once | TRBJ1-3 | TRBV5-6 | CASSLRTIYF | TGTGCCAGCAGCTTACGCACCATATATTTT
. | . | TRBJ2-3 | TRBV19 | CASSIGYGSPGGVHTDTQYF | TGTGCCAGTAGTATAGGCTACGGATCCCCAGGCGGCGTACACACAGATACGCAGTATTTT
. | . | TRBJ1-2 | TRBV6-5 | CASSSGTWSYGYTF | TGTGCCAGCAGTTCCGGGACATGGAGCTATGGCTACACCTTC
. | . | TRBJ2-1 | TRBV7-9 | CASAPVNEQFF | TGTGCCAGCGCCCCTGTTAATGAGCAGTTCTTC
TRBD2 | . | TRBJ2-3 | TRBV5-1 | CASSSATSADTQYF | TGCGCCAGCAGCTCCGCAACTAGCGCGGATACGCAGTATTTT
TRBD2 | . | TRBJ2-3 | TRBV7-2 | CASSPNGLAGATDTQYF | TGTGCCAGCAGTCCTAATGGACTAGCGGGGGCCACAGATACGCAGTATTTT
. | . | TRBJ1-5 | TRBV15 | CATSFGLGSNQPQHF | TGTGCCACCAGTTTCGGGCTTGGGAGCAATCAGCCCCAGCATTTT
. | . | TRBJ1-4 | TRBV11-2 | CASSLDRGREKLFF | TGTGCCAGCAGCTTAGACCGGGGGCGTGAAAAACTGTTTTTT
. | . | TRBJ1-1 | TRBV4-1 | CASSLSEDRRAFF | TGCGCCAGCAGCCTCTCCGAGGACAGAAGGGCTTTCTTT
TRBD2 | . | TRBJ2-5 | TRBV5-4 | CASSLPGLAKETQYF | TGTGCCAGCAGCTTGCCGGGACTAGCGAAAGAGACCCAGTACTTC
TRBD1 | . | TRBJ1-6 | TRBV3-1/TRBV3-2 | CASSQDRGGSSYNSPLHF | TGTGCCAGCAGCCAAGATAGAGGGGGCAGCTCCTATAATTCACCCCTCCACTTT
. | . | TRBJ1-1 | TRBV2 | CASFGADPRTALNTEAFF | TGTGCCAGCTTCGGGGCAGACCCCCGAACCGCTTTGAACACTGAAGCTTTCTTT
. | . | TRBJ2-3 | TRBV9 | CASSVGSGRDTQYF | TGTGCCAGCAGCGTAGGTAGTGGAAGAGATACGCAGTATTTT
. | . | TRBJ1-4 | TRBV30 | CAWTRQGGEKLFF | TGTGCCTGGACACGGCAGGGCGGTGAAAAACTGTTTTTT
TRBD2 | . | TRBJ2-5 | TRBV4-1 | CASSLSPSGEETQYF | TGCGCCAGCAGCCTTTCCCCTAGCGGGGAAGAGACCCAGTACTTC
TRBD1 | . | TRBJ2-5 | TRBV27 | CASSSGTGGQETQYF | TGTGCCAGCAGCAGCGGGACAGGGGGCCAAGAGACCCAGTACTTC
. | few | TRBJ2-6 | TRBV15 | CATSRERGRANVLTF | TGTGCCACCAGCAGAGAAAGGGGTAGGGCCAACGTCCTGACTTTC
TRBD1 | . | TRBJ1-5 | TRBV28 | CASSLAGGGGNQPQHF | TGTGCCAGCAGTTTAGCAGGGGGCGGCGGCAATCAGCCCCAGCATTTT
. | . | TRBJ1-2 | TRBV5-1 | CASSLGGRANYGYTF | TGCGCCAGCAGCTTGGGTGGCAGAGCTAACTATGGCTACACCTTC
. | . | TRBJ1-2 | TRBV12-2 | CASPNPGGEDHGYTF | TGTGCAAGTCCCAACCCGGGGGGAGAGGACCATGGCTACACCTTC
TRBD2 | . | TRBJ2-1 | TRBV5-1 | CASRSGGRNEQFF | TGCGCCAGCAGGTCGGGGGGGCGCAATGAGCAGTTCTTC
. | . | TRBJ1-3 | TRBV18 | CASSPIRDTIYF | TGTGCCAGCTCACCTATAAGGGACACCATATATTTT
. | . | TRBJ2-7 | TRBV6-5 | CASRGLPLLEDEQYF | TGTGCCAGCAGGGGCCTCCCCTTGCTAGAAGACGAGCAGTACTTC
. | . | TRBJ1-5 | TRBV6-5 | CASSYKLSNQPQHF | TGTGCCAGCAGTTACAAGCTGAGCAATCAGCCCCAGCATTTT
. | . | TRBJ2-4 | TRBV6-2/TRBV6-3 | CASSRPLQGAKNIQYF | TGTGCCAGCAGCCGTCCTCTACAAGGAGCCAAAAACATTCAGTACTTC
. | . | TRBJ1-4 | TRBV27 | CATLLDTGVEKLFF | TGTGCCACCCTCCTCGATACCGGGGTGGAAAAACTGTTTTTT
TRBD1 | once | TRBJ2-5 | TRBV5-4 | CASSPRTGGETQYF | TGTGCCAGCAGCCCAAGGACAGGGGGAGAGACCCAGTACTTC
. | . | TRBJ1-6 | TRBV11-2 | CASSLGQGNNSPLHF | TGTGCCAGCAGCTTAGGGCAGGGGAATAATTCACCCCTCCACTTT
TRBD2 | . | TRBJ2-5 | TRBV3-1/TRBV3-2 | CASSQGTGLAGASTQYF | TGTGCCAGCAGCCAAGGGACAGGACTAGCGGGGGCATCAACCCAGTACTTC
. | . | TRBJ2-1 | TRBV24-1 | CATSDRQDSYNEQFF | TGTGCCACCAGTGATCGCCAGGACAGCTACAATGAGCAGTTCTTC
. | once | TRBJ1-1 | TRBV3-1/TRBV3-2 | CASSHGVNTEAFF | TGTGCCAGCAGCCACGGGGTGAACACTGAAGCTTTCTTT
. | . | TRBJ2-3 | TRBV5-6 | CASSLAGGAGDTQYF | TGTGCCAGCAGCTTGGCTGGGGGGGCAGGAGATACGCAGTATTTT
. | . | TRBJ2-3 | TRBV6-1 | CASSEAGLSLDTQYF | TGTGCCAGCAGTGAAGCGGGTCTGTCCCTCGATACGCAGTATTTT
. | . | TRBJ2-3 | TRBV24-1 | CATGGSTDTQYF | TGTGCCACCGGGGGAAGCACAGATACGCAGTATTTT
TRBD2 | . | TRBJ2-5 | TRBV9 | CASSSPGTRETQYF | TGTGCCAGCAGCTCCCCCGGGACTAGGGAGACCCAGTACTTC
. | . | TRBJ2-3 | TRBV9 | CASSVNGRGTDTQYF | TGTGCCAGCAGCGTCAACGGGAGAGGTACAGATACGCAGTATTTT
TRBD1 | . | TRBJ1-4 | TRBV4-1 | CASSHTGTEKSLNEKLFF | TGCGCCAGCAGCCACACCGGGACAGAAAAAAGCCTTAATGAAAAACTGTTTTTT
TRBD2 | . | TRBJ2-5 | TRBV5-1 | CASSLDGRGQTQYF | TGCGCCAGCAGCTTGGACGGGAGGGGACAGACCCAGTACTTC
TRBD1 | . | TRBJ2-1 | TRBV24-1 | CATSDLTGSTYNEQFF | TGTGCCACCAGTGACTTGACAGGGTCTACCTACAATGAGCAGTTCTTC
TRBD2 | once | TRBJ2-2 | TRBV5-3 | CARSSTSGGVSNGELFF | TGTGCCAGAAGCTCGACTAGCGGGGGTGTGTCAAACGGGGAGCTGTTTTTT
. | . | TRBJ2-5 | TRBV13 | CASSLERGGETQYF | TGTGCCAGCAGCTTAGAACGGGGTGGGGAGACCCAGTACTTC
. | . | TRBJ2-1 | TRBV28 | CASRSPTAASYNEQFF | TGTGCCAGCAGATCCCCCACAGCGGCCTCCTACAATGAGCAGTTCTTC